This TCR beta chain originates from a study of post-analysis software for immune sequencing data. Study details: Patients had relapsing-remitting, secondary progressive or progressive-relapsing multiple sclerosis; some lacked subtype. Study outcomes and limitations: Relative to controls, patients had 5 or 6 TRBV segments at higher frequency, with TRBV5-6, TRBV5-1 and TRBV20-1 among these. When compared against controls, multiple sclerosis patients showed significantly lower normalized Chao1 diversity.

A remark on this clonotype: The target antigen is unknown. An end of the junction does not agree with germline; a read error may underlie this.

There are 15 residues in the CDR3. Germline loops: CDR1 MNHEY, CDR2 SVGEGT. Unique molecular identifiers tagged the TCR beta cDNA libraries. Via MiXCR, TCRdb re-called the PCR reads, giving one row per CDR3 protein. Of roughly 430,000 distinct CDR3 sequences in the sample, 39% were seen once. The sequencing sample was made of blood. This TCR came from a girl aged 2 to 10 with multiple sclerosis. The chain links TRBV6-2 or TRBV6-3 to TRBJ1-1; D gene unclear. CDR3 DNA: TGTGCCGGCAGTTACGTTGGAGGATTGAACACTGAAGCTTTCTTT. Its translation is CAGSYVGGLNTEAFF.